This TCR beta chain is drawn from a study of tissue T cells after allogeneic stem cell transplantation. V lost 0 bases to trimming and J lost 6 bases, with 11 bases between them. There are 14 residues in the CDR3. CDR1 is NSHNY, CDR2 SYGAGN, per germline. As for time point: mouse harvest day 14 after allogeneic transplant. Mouse grafts combined 10^7 T-cell-depleted bone marrow cells with 10^6 splenic CD5+ T cells. Sequencing of TCRbeta CDR3 at survey depth gave sequences and template counts. TCRdb keeps only in-frame clones here, not all; method: immunoSEQ multiplex PCR. The sample lists thousands of clones; roughly half were seen once. Findings and caveats of the study: Alloreactivity or antigen specificity of tissue TCRs was not determined; some clones might be host cells. Within patients, tissue anatomy strongly shaped TCR repertoire composition. Across patients, clones rarely overlapped, yet motif clusters were shared tissue-specifically.

Of note for this clone: The antigen is undetermined. The genes and germline here are from mouse. Read coverage stops 1 residue before the CDR3 terminus; the germline J gene supplies the remainder.

The receptor was isolated from a female BALB/c mouse given C57BL/6 T cells with graft-versus-host disease after an allogeneic hematopoietic cell transplant. The sample consisted of gut tissue. This rearrangement joins TRBV13-1 to TRBJ2-5; D may be TRBD1 or TRBD2 (6 bases each). CDR3 bases read: TGTGCCAGCAGTGATGGGGGGCGCGGGGACACCCAGTAC. The encoded protein is CASSDGGRGDTQY. The CDR3, in full, reads CASSDGGRGDTQYF.